A selection of T cell receptor beta chains follows, all from one sample in a study of early T cells in non-severe SARS-CoV-2 infection. TCRdb passed the 5' RACE reads through MiXCR, listing each CDR3 protein once. The sample has about 52,000 distinct CDR3 sequences, about 10% seen once. The material sequenced was whole blood. The origin of the receptors is an adult who was a healthcare worker with PCR-confirmed SARS-CoV-2 infection or an uninfected control (not recorded which). The CDR3 runs from the conserved cysteine through the conserved F or W. A D gene is named only where the DNA matches it firmly. Clone size is shown for a subset of rows, as once, few, many or a class of expanded clone.

j_gene: TRBJ2-2; v_gene: TRBV24-1; abundance: few; d_gene: TRBD1; CDR3nt: TGTGCCTCCTCGAACAGGGGCACCGGGGAGCTGTTTTTT; CDR3aa: CASSNRGTGELFF
j_gene: TRBJ1-5; v_gene: TRBV20-1; abundance: few; d_gene: NA; CDR3nt: TGCAGTGCTCACGGGAGCGGACAGTCTTTTAGTCAGCCCCAGCATTTT; CDR3aa: CSAHGSGQSFSQPQHF
j_gene: TRBJ1-2; v_gene: TRBV3-1; abundance: NA; d_gene: TRBD1; CDR3nt: TGTGCCAGCAGCCAGACAGGGGATGGCTACACCTTC; CDR3aa: CASSQTGDGYTF
j_gene: TRBJ2-2; v_gene: TRBV7-2; abundance: few; d_gene: TRBD2; CDR3nt: TGTGCCAGCAGCCCCGGGACTAGCGGGAGGGCGAACACCGGGGAGCTGTTTTTT; CDR3aa: CASSPGTSGRANTGELFF
j_gene: TRBJ2-7; v_gene: TRBV6-2/TRBV6-3; abundance: NA; d_gene: NA; CDR3nt: TGTGCCAGCAGTCCCGGGAACTCCTACGAGCAGTACTTC; CDR3aa: CASSPGNSYEQYF
j_gene: TRBJ1-2; v_gene: TRBV20-1; abundance: NA; d_gene: TRBD1; CDR3nt: TGCAGTGCTAGTGAGACAGGGGATTTGCATGGCTACACCTTC; CDR3aa: CSASETGDLHGYTF
j_gene: TRBJ1-2; v_gene: TRBV20-1; abundance: many; d_gene: NA; CDR3nt: TGTGCAGGGTCTAACTATGGCTACACCTTC; CDR3aa: CAGSNYGYTF
j_gene: TRBJ2-1; v_gene: TRBV20-1; abundance: NA; d_gene: TRBD1; CDR3nt: TGCAGTGCCAAGCAGTGGGACAGGACCTACAATGAGCAGTTCTTC; CDR3aa: CSAKQWDRTYNEQFF
j_gene: TRBJ2-1; v_gene: TRBV6-2/TRBV6-3; abundance: many; d_gene: NA; CDR3nt: TGTGCCAGCAGTTACTGGCGGGGCTCCTACAATGAGCAGTTCTTC; CDR3aa: CASSYWRGSYNEQFF
j_gene: TRBJ2-3; v_gene: TRBV29-1; abundance: NA; d_gene: NA; CDR3nt: TGCAGCGTTGGACAGATCAGCACAGATACGCAGTATTTT; CDR3aa: CSVGQISTDTQYF
j_gene: TRBJ2-7; v_gene: TRBV7-2; abundance: many; d_gene: NA; CDR3nt: TGTGCCAGCAGCCCACCCGACTACGAGCAGTACTTC; CDR3aa: CASSPPDYEQYF
j_gene: TRBJ2-1; v_gene: TRBV6-1; abundance: many; d_gene: NA; CDR3nt: TGTGCCAGCAGTGTGTGGGACCCCCGGAATGAGCAGTTCTTC; CDR3aa: CASSVWDPRNEQFF
j_gene: TRBJ1-2; v_gene: TRBV5-6; abundance: NA; d_gene: NA; CDR3nt: TGTGCCAGCAGCTTGGGCCGGCCCGTTAACTATGGCTACACCTTC; CDR3aa: CASSLGRPVNYGYTF
j_gene: TRBJ2-5; v_gene: TRBV11-2; abundance: NA; d_gene: NA; CDR3nt: TGTGCCAGCAGCTTAGGCAGGGGACTAACCCACCAAGAGACCCAGTACTTC; CDR3aa: CASSLGRGLTHQETQYF
j_gene: TRBJ2-3; v_gene: TRBV29-1; abundance: many; d_gene: NA; CDR3nt: TGCAGCATTTCCAGGGAACAGTCAGATACGCAGTATTTT; CDR3aa: CSISREQSDTQYF
j_gene: TRBJ1-2; v_gene: TRBV28; abundance: many; d_gene: NA; CDR3nt: TGTGCCAGCAGTTTGACAGCGTCTAACTATGGCTACACCTTC; CDR3aa: CASSLTASNYGYTF
j_gene: TRBJ2-5; v_gene: TRBV11-2; abundance: many; d_gene: NA; CDR3nt: TGTGCCAGCAGCTTGGGGAGCGGCGGGAAAGAGACCCAGTACTTC; CDR3aa: CASSLGSGGKETQYF
j_gene: TRBJ2-7; v_gene: TRBV5-6; abundance: many; d_gene: NA; CDR3nt: TGTGCCAGCAGCCAAATGACAGGCCACTCCTACGAGCAGTACTTC; CDR3aa: CASSQMTGHSYEQYF
j_gene: TRBJ1-3; v_gene: TRBV4-2; abundance: few; d_gene: NA; CDR3nt: TGTGCCAGCAGCCAAGGGAACAGGGCTGGAAACACCATATATTTT; CDR3aa: CASSQGNRAGNTIYF
j_gene: TRBJ1-6; v_gene: TRBV10-3; abundance: NA; d_gene: TRBD1; CDR3nt: TGTGCCTCTTCTGGGGACAGCAATAATTCACCCCTCCACTTT; CDR3aa: CASSGDSNNSPLHF
j_gene: TRBJ2-5; v_gene: TRBV12-3/TRBV12-4; abundance: NA; d_gene: NA; CDR3nt: TGTGCCAGCATGCAGCAAGAGACCCAGTACTTC; CDR3aa: CASMQQETQYF
j_gene: TRBJ1-1; v_gene: TRBV6-5; abundance: many; d_gene: NA; CDR3nt: TGTGCCAGCAGTTCCGCCCCCGGGACGGGTTCGGGCACTGAAGCTTTCTTT; CDR3aa: CASSSAPGTGSGTEAFF